This T cell receptor beta chain was captured in a study of T-cell reconstitution after alpha-beta-depleted transplantation in children. General study results and limits: Alpha-beta T cells present about two months after transplant were reported to originate from several hundred expanded graft clones. T-cell numbers and diversity, one year after transplant, stemmed largely from T cells that were newly produced.

This CDR3 has 17 amino acids. Looked up from germline, CDR1 is LGHNA and CDR2 is YNFKEQ. V lost 4 bases, J lost 3 bases, and 9 bases stayed unmatched. Preparing the TCRbeta library involved the use of unique molecular identifiers. Each CDR3 protein is one row after TCRdb ran MiXCR on the PCR reads. The table includes 55,000 to 65,000 distinct CDR3 sequences, 35% to 55% detected once. Note on this clonotype: Its antigen is still unknown.

The rearrangement uses TRBV4-2 and TRBJ2-7; 13 bases agree with TRBD2. The receptor comes from a male patient aged 5 to 17 who had a stem cell transplant for acute lymphoblastic leukemia, so the T cells may come from the graft donor. The material was PBMCs, mostly from graft donor cells, obtained 360 days after TCRalphabeta/CD19-depleted stem cell transplant. CDR3 nucleotides: TGTGCCAGCAGCCCGGGACTAGCGGGGAGAGTCTTCTACGAGCAGTACTTC. Amino acids: CASSPGLAGRVFYEQYF.